The entry below gives a single T cell receptor (beta chain) sequence along with its context. The antigen is unknown. V was shortened by 3 bases and J by 2 bases, with 14 bases between the two germline ends. The CDR3 length is 15 residues. Per the germline V gene, CDR1 is MDHEN and CDR2 is SYDVKM. The entry originates in a study of T cell responses to AZD1222 COVID-19 vaccine. About the research overall: Second-dose intervals near 4 or 12 weeks were combined.

Study-wide results and limits: Donor demographics were predominantly white British with a female majority; clonal diversity may be underestimated.

Profiling relied on immunoSEQ multiplex PCR, and the TCRdb table lists in-frame clones only, not all of them. The table shows 100,000 or so clones, with just over 90% occurring only once. Source: peripheral blood, taken on day 0 of AZD1222 vaccination. V gene TRBV28 combines with J gene TRBJ2-7; D possibly uses TRBD1 or TRBD2 (6 bases each). The clonotype was recovered from an adult in good health. The CDR3 loop reads CASSFGGSRAYEQYF. The DNA of the CDR3 is TGTGCCAGCAGTTTCGGGGGCAGTCGTGCCTACGAGCAGTACTTC.